The rows below give T cell receptor beta chains drawn from one sample of a study of T cell responses to AZD1222 COVID-19 vaccine. Method: immunoSEQ multiplex PCR; TCRdb's copy keeps in-frame clones and lacks some. The profile shows under 200,000 clones, over 85% of them singletons. The specimen was peripheral blood, collected 28 days after the second dose of the MenACWY control vaccine. Source of these receptors: an adult who received the MenACWY meningococcal vaccine as a control. Each CDR3 is given with its conserved first and last residue. D genes are given only for firm matches. The size entry is marked missing in some rows and otherwise reads once, few, many or a size class.

TRBJ1-4 | NA | TRBV24-1 | NA | TGTGCCACCAGTGACCCCGGGACATCACTGTTTTTT | CATSDPGTSLFF
TRBJ1-2 | NA | TRBV29-1 | once | TGCAGCGTTGGGGACATCAACTATGGCTACACCTTC | CSVGDINYGYTF
TRBJ2-3 | NA | TRBV24-1 | few | TGTGCCACCAGTCCCAGGGGTCGAACAGATACGCAGTATTTT | CATSPRGRTDTQYF
TRBJ2-7 | NA | TRBV29-1 | NA | TGCAGCGTGGGCATGGGAACAGGGACCTACGAGCAGTACTTC | CSVGMGTGTYEQYF
TRBJ2-5 | NA | TRBV10-1 | many | TGCGCCAGCACCCTAGGACAGTCCGGGAAGGAGACCCAGTACTTC | CASTLGQSGKETQYF
TRBJ1-2 | TRBD1 | TRBV12-3/TRBV12-4 | NA | TGTGCCAGCAGCGCGGGACAGAATGGCTACACCTTC | CASSAGQNGYTF
TRBJ2-5 | NA | TRBV27 | NA | TGTGCCAGCAGTTCCCCCGGGCAAGCCCAGTACTTC | CASSSPGQAQYF
TRBJ1-1 | NA | TRBV28 | NA | TGTGCCATCCGGGGGGGCGGCACTGAAGCTTTCTTT | CAIRGGGTEAFF
TRBJ2-3 | TRBD2 | TRBV28 | NA | TGTGCCAGCAGTTATGGACTAGCTCGCACAGATACGCAGTATTTT | CASSYGLARTDTQYF
TRBJ2-7 | TRBD1 | TRBV4-3 | NA | TGCGCCAGCAGCCAAGCGGGACAGGGGGGCCACGAGCAGTACTTC | CASSQAGQGGHEQYF
TRBJ2-1 | NA | TRBV27 | NA | TGTGCCAGCAGTGATAGCGGACCTTCCTACAATGAGCAGTTCTTC | CASSDSGPSYNEQFF
TRBJ2-3 | NA | TRBV7-2 | NA | TGTGCCAGCAGCTTAGGTCCGGCCACAGATACGCAGTATTTT | CASSLGPATDTQYF
TRBJ2-7 | NA | TRBV7-9 | NA | TGTGCCAGCAGCTTTTCACGTGTTGGCTACGAGCAGTACTTC | CASSFSRVGYEQYF
TRBJ2-1 | NA | TRBV6-4 | NA | TGTGCCAGCAGTGACCCGCCGGGGGCCCCCCTTTACAATGAGCAGTTCTTC | CASSDPPGAPLYNEQFF
TRBJ1-3 | NA | TRBV2 | NA | TGTGCCAGCAGTAAAAACTCTGGAAACACCATATATTTT | CASSKNSGNTIYF
TRBJ2-3 | TRBD1 | TRBV14 | NA | TGTGCCAGCAGCCAAGAACGGACAGGACACACAGATACGCAGTATTTT | CASSQERTGHTDTQYF
TRBJ1-5 | NA | TRBV19 | NA | TGTGCCAGTAGTATGACGGGGGGGGCTTCTCAGCCCCAGCATTTT | CASSMTGGASQPQHF
TRBJ2-3 | NA | TRBV5-6 | once | TGTGCCAGCAGCGCCACAGATACGCAGTATTTT | CASSATDTQYF
TRBJ1-5 | NA | TRBV12-3/TRBV12-4 | few | TGTGCCAGCAGTTTATGGTCCAATCAGCCCCAGCATTTT | CASSLWSNQPQHF
TRBJ2-5 | NA | TRBV18 | NA | TGTGCCAGCTCACCGGGTGAATACTTCGAAGAGACCCAGTACTTC | CASSPGEYFEETQYF
TRBJ1-1 | NA | TRBV4-1 | NA | TGCGCCAGCAGCCCGGGAGGGAGCACTGAAGCTTTCTTT | CASSPGGSTEAFF
TRBJ2-1 | TRBD1 | TRBV6-2/TRBV6-3 | NA | TGTGCCAGCAGTACTCCGGGACAGAGCTACAATGAGCAGTTCTTC | CASSTPGQSYNEQFF
TRBJ2-2 | NA | TRBV5-1 | once | TGCGCCAGCAGCGGACGGACGAACACCGGGGAGCTGTTTTTT | CASSGRTNTGELFF
TRBJ2-2 | NA | TRBV10-3 | NA | TGTGCCATCAGTGTTGGGCTAGACACCGGGGAGCTGTTTTTT | CAISVGLDTGELFF
TRBJ2-7 | TRBD1 | TRBV30 | NA | TGTGCCTTCCTCGACAGGGGTCAGTCCTACGAGCAGTACTTC | CAFLDRGQSYEQYF
TRBJ2-5 | TRBD1 | TRBV19 | NA | TGTGCCAGTGGACAGGGGGGTGGTAGCGGGACCCAGTACTTC | CASGQGGGSGTQYF
TRBJ2-7 | NA | TRBV7-2 | NA | TGTGCCAGCAGCTTGGGGACCCAACCTTCCTACGAGCAGTACTTC | CASSLGTQPSYEQYF
TRBJ1-3 | NA | TRBV28 | NA | TGTGCCAGCACTCCCGGGGGAGGTCGGGGCCCTGGAAACACCATATATTTT | CASTPGGGRGPGNTIYF
TRBJ1-5 | NA | TRBV7-9 | NA | TGTGCCAGCAGCTTATCAGGGGACCAGCCCCAGCATTTT | CASSLSGDQPQHF
TRBJ1-1 | NA | TRBV20-1 | NA | TGCAGTGCTAGATCGGACACTGAAGCTTTCTTT | CSARSDTEAFF
TRBJ2-7 | TRBD1 | TRBV10-3 | NA | TGTGCCATCAGTGAGTCACTCGGGAGACAGGGGCTCGAGCAGTACTTC | CAISESLGRQGLEQYF
TRBJ2-1 | NA | TRBV7-3 | NA | TGTGCCAGCAGCGGCCGGGATGGGTCCTACAATGAGCAGTTCTTC | CASSGRDGSYNEQFF
TRBJ1-2 | NA | TRBV6-6 | NA | TGTGCCAGCAGTTACGGGGAGCATGGCTACACCTTC | CASSYGEHGYTF
TRBJ2-1 | TRBD2 | TRBV19 | NA | TGTGCCAGTAGTACCAGGACTAGCGGGAGTAGAGGGAGCACCTACAATGAGCAGTTCTTC | CASSTRTSGSRGSTYNEQFF
TRBJ2-3 | NA | TRBV6-4 | NA | TGTGCCAGCAGTGATTACGGCGGGAGCACAGATACGCAGTATTTT | CASSDYGGSTDTQYF
TRBJ1-5 | NA | TRBV28 | once | TGTGCCAGCAGGGGTTACGAGGGAGCTAGCAATCAGCCCCAGCATTTT | CASRGYEGASNQPQHF
TRBJ2-7 | TRBD2 | TRBV6-5 | NA | TGTGCCAGCAGGAGGACTAGCGGGAGTAACGAGCAGTACTTC | CASRRTSGSNEQYF
TRBJ1-2 | NA | TRBV28 | NA | TGTGCCAGCAGTCCTGCCGTTACTAACTATGGCTACACCTTC | CASSPAVTNYGYTF
TRBJ2-5 | TRBD2 | TRBV10-3 | NA | TGTGCCATCAGTGAGATAGCGGGACCGCAAGAGACCCAGTACTTC | CAISEIAGPQETQYF
TRBJ1-1 | NA | TRBV29-1 | once | TGCAGCGGCGTGCAGGGTTTAAACACTGAAGCTTTCTTT | CSGVQGLNTEAFF
TRBJ2-7 | TRBD1 | TRBV18 | once | TGTGCCAGCTCACCCGGTTTTGGGACAGTATCAACCTACGAGCAGTACTTC | CASSPGFGTVSTYEQYF
TRBJ2-1 | TRBD1 | TRBV3-1/TRBV3-2 | NA | TGTGCCAGCAGCACCCACAGGGGAAGCTCCTACAATGAGCAGTTCTTC | CASSTHRGSSYNEQFF
TRBJ2-3 | TRBD2 | TRBV9 | NA | TGTGCCAGCAGCGAGCGAGCGGGGCTCACAGATACGCAGTATTTT | CASSERAGLTDTQYF
TRBJ2-6 | NA | TRBV6-5 | NA | TGTGCCACCATTCCCTCTGGGGCCAACGTCCTGACTTTC | CATIPSGANVLTF
TRBJ1-4 | NA | TRBV12-3/TRBV12-4 | NA | TGTGCCAGCAGAACGCAGAATATCGAAAAACTGTTTTTT | CASRTQNIEKLFF
TRBJ2-3 | NA | TRBV7-9 | NA | TGTGCCAGCAGCTTAGCAATTGCGGCCTCAGATACGCAGTATTTT | CASSLAIAASDTQYF
TRBJ2-7 | NA | TRBV28 | once | TGTGCCAGCAGTTCCCTTCAGGGCCCCTACGAGCAGTACTTC | CASSSLQGPYEQYF
TRBJ2-7 | NA | TRBV9 | NA | TGTGCCAGCAGCCCAGCCGGGACGCCCCTGTCCTACGAGCAGTACTTC | CASSPAGTPLSYEQYF
TRBJ1-4 | NA | TRBV4-1 | NA | TGCGCCAGCAGCCAAGAAAGGCAGGGTGGTGAAAAACTGTTTTTT | CASSQERQGGEKLFF
TRBJ1-2 | NA | TRBV5-4 | once | TGTGCCAGCAGCTTGGTGGGTGTGGGGAACTATGGCTACACCTTC | CASSLVGVGNYGYTF
TRBJ2-7 | NA | TRBV10-2 | once | TGCGCCAGCAGTCAGACTGGTTTGAACGAGCAGTACTTC | CASSQTGLNEQYF
TRBJ2-2 | TRBD1 | TRBV24-1 | NA | TGTGCCACCAGCATCACAGGGGCCGGGGAGCTGTTTTTT | CATSITGAGELFF
TRBJ2-2 | NA | TRBV29-1 | NA | TGCAGCGTTGAAGCCCGGGGAACCGGGGAGCTGTTTTTT | CSVEARGTGELFF
TRBJ1-3 | NA | TRBV30 | NA | TGTGCCTGGGGGGGTTCTGGAAACACCATATATTTT | CAWGGSGNTIYF
TRBJ1-6 | NA | TRBV6-5 | NA | TGTGCCAGCAAGGTCGGCTATAATTCACCCCTCCACTTT | CASKVGYNSPLHF
TRBJ2-7 | TRBD2 | TRBV6-5 | NA | TGTGCCAGCAGTACCGGGACTAGAGGCTACGAGCAGTACTTC | CASSTGTRGYEQYF
TRBJ1-5 | NA | TRBV7-8 | NA | TGTGCCAGCAGCTCTGCTCGTCTTCCCTCTCAGCCCCAGCATTTT | CASSSARLPSQPQHF
TRBJ2-3 | TRBD2 | TRBV11-3 | NA | TGTGCCAGCAGCTTATATTTAGCGGGAGGGGAAGATACGCAGTATTTT | CASSLYLAGGEDTQYF
TRBJ1-6 | TRBD1 | TRBV30 | NA | TGTGCCTGGAGTGTACAGGGGAATTCACCCCTCCACTTT | CAWSVQGNSPLHF